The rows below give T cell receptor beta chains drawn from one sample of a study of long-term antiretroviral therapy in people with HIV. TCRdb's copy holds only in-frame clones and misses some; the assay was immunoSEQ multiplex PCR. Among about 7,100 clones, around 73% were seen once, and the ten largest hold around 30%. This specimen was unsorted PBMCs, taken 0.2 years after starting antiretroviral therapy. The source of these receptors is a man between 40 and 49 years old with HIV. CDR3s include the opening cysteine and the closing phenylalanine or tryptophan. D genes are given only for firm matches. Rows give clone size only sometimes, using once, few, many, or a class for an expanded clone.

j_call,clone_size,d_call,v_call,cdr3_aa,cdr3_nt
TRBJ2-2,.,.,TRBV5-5,CASSLGTNTGELFF,TGTGCCAGCAGCTTAGGCACAAACACCGGGGAGCTGTTTTTT
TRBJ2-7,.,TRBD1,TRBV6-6,CASSLVAGGHEQYF,TGTGCCAGCAGTCTGGTGGCAGGGGGCCACGAGCAGTACTTC
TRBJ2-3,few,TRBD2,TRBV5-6,CASSPGLAGGAGRLDTQYF,TGTGCCAGCAGCCCCGGACTAGCGGGGGGTGCCGGGCGGCTAGATACGCAGTATTTT
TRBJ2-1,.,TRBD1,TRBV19,CASTPSRDRGKYEQFF,TGTGCCAGTACCCCGTCCCGGGACAGGGGGAAGTATGAGCAGTTCTTC
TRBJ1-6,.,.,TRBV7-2,CASSSYNSPLHF,TGTGCCAGCAGCTCCTATAATTCACCCCTCCACTTT
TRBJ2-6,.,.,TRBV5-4,CASSLPGPSGANVLTF,TGTGCCAGCAGCTTGCCGGGTCCTTCTGGGGCCAACGTCCTGACTTTC
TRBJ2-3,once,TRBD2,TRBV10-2,CASSLGGTTDTQYF,TGCGCCAGCAGCCTCGGGGGGACCACAGATACGCAGTATTTT
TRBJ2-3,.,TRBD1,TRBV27,CASSSRDRGTDTQYF,TGTGCCAGCAGTTCCCGGGACAGGGGTACAGATACGCAGTATTTT
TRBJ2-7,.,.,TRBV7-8,CASSLQFHEQYF,TGTGCCAGCAGTTTACAATTTCACGAGCAGTACTTC
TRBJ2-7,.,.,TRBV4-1,CASSHPGLLVYEQYF,TGCGCCAGCAGCCACCCGGGTCTCTTGGTATACGAGCAGTACTTC
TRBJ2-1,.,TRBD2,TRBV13,CASSPGLAGTNEQFF,TGTGCCAGCAGCCCCGGACTAGCGGGAACCAATGAGCAGTTCTTC
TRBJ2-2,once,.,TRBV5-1,CASSLNGQSINTGELFF,TGCGCCAGCAGCTTGAACGGACAGTCAATTAACACCGGGGAGCTGTTTTTT
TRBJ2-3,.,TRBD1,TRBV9,CASSPRDSSTDTQYF,TGTGCCAGCAGCCCTCGGGACAGTTCCACAGATACGCAGTATTTT
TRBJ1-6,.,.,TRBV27,CASSRFNKVGASRSPLHF,TGTGCCAGCAGTAGATTTAACAAGGTCGGGGCCTCTAGGTCACCCCTCCACTTT
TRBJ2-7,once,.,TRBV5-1,CASSPGHGGYEQYF,TGCGCCAGCAGCCCGGGACATGGGGGCTACGAGCAGTACTTC
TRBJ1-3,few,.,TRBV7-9,CASSLEAGLSGNTIYF,TGTGCCAGCAGCTTAGAGGCCGGGTTATCTGGAAACACCATATATTTT
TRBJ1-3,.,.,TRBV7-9,CASSLGGNTIYF,TGTGCCAGCAGCTTGGGTGGAAACACCATATATTTT
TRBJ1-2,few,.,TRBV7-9,CASSLVRDSINYGYTF,TGTGCCAGCAGCTTAGTAAGAGACAGTATCAACTATGGCTACACCTTC
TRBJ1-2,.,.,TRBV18,CASSPDRTYGYTF,TGTGCCAGCTCACCGGACAGAACCTATGGCTACACCTTC
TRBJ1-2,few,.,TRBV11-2,CASSLGGGYGYTF,TGTGCCAGCAGCCTAGGGGGAGGATATGGCTACACCTTC
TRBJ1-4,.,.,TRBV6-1,CASTAGGTNEKLFF,TGTGCCAGCACCGCTGGAGGAACTAATGAAAAACTGTTTTTT
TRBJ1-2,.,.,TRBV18,CASSPPGDLGGYTF,TGTGCCAGCTCACCACCGGGCGACCTAGGCGGCTACACCTTC
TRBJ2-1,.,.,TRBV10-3,CAISESSGTLGYNEQFF,TGTGCCATCAGTGAGTCCAGCGGCACTTTGGGATACAATGAGCAGTTCTTC
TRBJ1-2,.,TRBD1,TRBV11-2,CASSLGQGGNYGYTF,TGTGCCAGCAGCTTAGGACAGGGGGGGAACTATGGCTACACCTTC
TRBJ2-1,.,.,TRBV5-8,CASSLRGNNEQFF,TGTGCCAGCAGCCTACGGGGGAACAATGAGCAGTTCTTC